This TCR beta chain came from a study of response to subunit inactivated influenza vaccine. TCRdb re-called the RT-PCR reads through MiXCR, storing one row per CDR3 protein. This table has about 800,000 distinct CDR3 sequences, approximately 22% appearing once. In this sample, this clonotype turned up a few times. CDR3 length: 16 residues. With 5 bases clipped from V and 0 bases from J, the junction kept 8 bases outside the gene matches. The sample in question was PBMCs from blood, obtained less than 6 days after vaccination. V and J are TRBV12-3 or TRBV12-4 and TRBJ2-3; 7 nucleotides agree with TRBD2. This receptor was identified in a man between 50 and 59 years old who received an inactivated influenza vaccine. The CDR3 coding sequence is TGTGCCAGCAGTCCGACCAGCGGGGAAAGCACAGATACGCAGTATTTT. Residues: CASSPTSGESTDTQYF.